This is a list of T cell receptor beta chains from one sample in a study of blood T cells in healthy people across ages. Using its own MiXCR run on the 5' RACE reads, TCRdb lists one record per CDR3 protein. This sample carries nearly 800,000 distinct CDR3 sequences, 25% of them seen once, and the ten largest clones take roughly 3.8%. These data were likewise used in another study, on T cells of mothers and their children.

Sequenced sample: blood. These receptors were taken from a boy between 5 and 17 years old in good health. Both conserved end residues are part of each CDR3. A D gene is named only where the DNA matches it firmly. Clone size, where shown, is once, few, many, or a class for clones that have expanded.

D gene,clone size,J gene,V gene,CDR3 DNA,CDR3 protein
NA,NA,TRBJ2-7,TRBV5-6,TGTGCCAGCAGCTGGGGGGACTACGAGCAGTACTTC,CASSWGDYEQYF
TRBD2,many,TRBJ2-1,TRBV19,TGTGCCAGTAGGACTAGCGGGGGATACAATGAGCAGTTCTTC,CASRTSGGYNEQFF
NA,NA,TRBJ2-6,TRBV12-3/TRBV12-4,TGTGCCAGCACCAGAGACGCGTGGGGGGCCAACGTCCTGACTTTC,CASTRDAWGANVLTF
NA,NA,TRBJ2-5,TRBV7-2,TGTGCCAGCAGCTTATTATTTGGCGGCCCGCAAGAGACCCAGTACTTC,CASSLLFGGPQETQYF
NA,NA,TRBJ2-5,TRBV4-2,TGTGCCAGCAGCCAAGATTTGTCAGCCCCATCCGCCCAGTACTTC,CASSQDLSAPSAQYF
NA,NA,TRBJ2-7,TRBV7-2,TGTGCCAGCAGCTTAGACAACGGGTCGGGTGAGCAGTACTTC,CASSLDNGSGEQYF
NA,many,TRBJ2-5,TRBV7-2,TGTGCCAGCAGCTTAGCAAGTCGGCAAGAGACCCAGTACTTC,CASSLASRQETQYF
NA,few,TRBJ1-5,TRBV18,TGTGCCAGCTCACCACTGGGGGGCGCAGACAATCAGCCCCAGCATTTT,CASSPLGGADNQPQHF
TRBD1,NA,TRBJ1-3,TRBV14,TGTGCCAGCAGCCGAATGGGACAGAACTCTGGAAACACCATATATTTT,CASSRMGQNSGNTIYF
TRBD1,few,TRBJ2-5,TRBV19,TGTGCCAGTAGTATTCGGACAGGGCGAGAGACCCAGTACTTC,CASSIRTGRETQYF
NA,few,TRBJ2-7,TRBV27,TGTGCCAGCAGTTTATACCAGCGGGCCTCCTACGAGCAGTACTTC,CASSLYQRASYEQYF
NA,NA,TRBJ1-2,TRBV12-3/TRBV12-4,TGTGCCAGCAGTCCGGAAGTGGGCACACCGTACTATGGCTACACCTTC,CASSPEVGTPYYGYTF
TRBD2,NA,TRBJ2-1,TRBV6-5,TGTGCCAGCAGCCGAGCGGGGGGGAGATCGGGTGAGCAGTTCTTC,CASSRAGGRSGEQFF
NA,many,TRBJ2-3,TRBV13,TGTGCCAGCAGCTCCTCTAGCACAGATACGCAGTATTTT,CASSSSSTDTQYF
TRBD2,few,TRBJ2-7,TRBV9,TGTGCCAGCAGCGTGGGTAGCGGGAGTATGGACGAGCAGTACTTC,CASSVGSGSMDEQYF
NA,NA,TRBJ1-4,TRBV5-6,TGTGCCAGCAGCTTGTCCGGGAAGGGTGGTGAAAAACTGTTTTTT,CASSLSGKGGEKLFF
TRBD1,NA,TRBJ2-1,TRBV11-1,TGTGCCAGCAGCTTAGGTGCAGGGGGCCGGGATGAGCAGTTCTTC,CASSLGAGGRDEQFF
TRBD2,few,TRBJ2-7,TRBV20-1,TGCAGTGCCCGCCTGTTGCGGGAGACGTACGAGCAGTACTTC,CSARLLRETYEQYF
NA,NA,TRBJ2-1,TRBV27,TGTGCCAGCAGCCTACCGGGACTGGGTTACAATGAGCAGTTCTTC,CASSLPGLGYNEQFF
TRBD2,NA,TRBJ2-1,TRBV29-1,TGCAGCCCGGGATGGGCAGCGGGACATGAGCAGTTCTTC,CSPGWAAGHEQFF
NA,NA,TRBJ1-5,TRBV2,TGTGCCAGCAGGGGGACTGAGATTCAGCCCCGGCATTTT,CASRGTEIQPRHF
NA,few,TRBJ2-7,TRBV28,TGTGCCACTTCGGAAGCTAGTGGGTGGTGGGAGCAGTACTTC,CATSEASGWWEQYF
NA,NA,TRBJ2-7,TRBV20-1,TGCAGTGCTAGTCAAGACAGGACCTACGAGCAGTACTTC,CSASQDRTYEQYF
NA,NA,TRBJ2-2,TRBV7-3,TGTGCCAGCAGCTTAGACGCTGGAACCGGGGAGCTGTTTTTT,CASSLDAGTGELFF
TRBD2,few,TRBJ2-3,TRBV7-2,TGTGCCAGCAGCAACCGACTAGCGGGGACAGATACGCAGTATTTT,CASSNRLAGTDTQYF
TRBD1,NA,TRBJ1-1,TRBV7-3,TGTGCCAGCAGCCCGGGGGGTAGGGGGCGAGAGAACACTGAAGCTTTCTTT,CASSPGGRGRENTEAFF
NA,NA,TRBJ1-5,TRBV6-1,TGTGCCAGCAGTGAAGCCCCGAGATACGGGGCTAGCAATCAGCCCCAGCATTTT,CASSEAPRYGASNQPQHF
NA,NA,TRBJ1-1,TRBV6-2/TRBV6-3,TGTGCCACCTTTTACGGAGCTTTCTTT,CATFYGAFF
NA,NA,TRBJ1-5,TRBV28,TGTGCCAGCAGTATATTTGGGGTCGGGGGTCAGCCCCAGCATTTT,CASSIFGVGGQPQHF
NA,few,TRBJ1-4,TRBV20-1,TGCAGTGCTAGAGTGTTCGACACCGGGGTCTCGGAACTGTTTTTT,CSARVFDTGVSELFF
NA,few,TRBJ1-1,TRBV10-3,TGTGCCATCAGTGATAGTCGGGTTGAAGCTTTCTTT,CAISDSRVEAFF